These T cell receptor beta chains were read from a single sample in a study of blood T cells in healthy people across ages. TCRdb redid the calling of the 5' RACE reads with MiXCR, one entry per CDR3 protein. Here the sample spans some 1,800,000 distinct CDR3 sequences, 39% being singletons. Specimen: blood. The source is a human donor in good health. The CDR3 runs from the conserved cysteine through the conserved F or W. A D gene is named only where the DNA matches it firmly. Not every row has a clone size; where given, it reads once, few, many or a size class.

-	TRBV14	TRBJ1-5	few	TGTGCCAGCAATATTATGCAGGTCAATCAGCCCCAGCATTTT	CASNIMQVNQPQHF
-	TRBV20-1	TRBJ1-4	-	TGCAGTGCCGCGGAGGTGGCCCATGAAAAACTGTTTTTT	CSAAEVAHEKLFF
-	TRBV7-2	TRBJ1-1	-	TGTGCCAGCGCCGAACAGGGATTTTATGCTGAAGCTTTCTTT	CASAEQGFYAEAFF
TRBD2	TRBV10-3	TRBJ2-3	-	TGTGCCATCACCTTAGCGGGGGCCCCCACAGATACGCAGTATTTT	CAITLAGAPTDTQYF
TRBD1	TRBV6-4	TRBJ2-1	-	TGTGCCAGCAGTGACTCGATGGACAGGGCTAATGAGCAGTTCTTC	CASSDSMDRANEQFF
TRBD2	TRBV6-2/TRBV6-3	TRBJ2-3	-	TGTGCCAGCAGAACTACTAGCGGGGCGACAGATACGCAGTATTTT	CASRTTSGATDTQYF
-	TRBV6-6	TRBJ2-1	many	TGTGCCAGCACGGGGAGCTCCTACAATGAGCAGTTCTTC	CASTGSSYNEQFF
TRBD2	TRBV12-3/TRBV12-4	TRBJ2-4	many	TGTGCCAGCAGTTTGGGAGGGCCTCTAGCCAAAAACATTCAGTACTTC	CASSLGGPLAKNIQYF
-	TRBV7-6	TRBJ2-1	-	TGTGCCAGCAGCTTTAGGGGAAACTACAATGAGCAGTTCTTC	CASSFRGNYNEQFF
TRBD1	TRBV7-9	TRBJ1-5	-	TGTGCCAGCAGTTTCTCAGGGGGACATCAGCCCCAGCATTTT	CASSFSGGHQPQHF
TRBD2	TRBV7-8	TRBJ2-7	few	TGTGCCAGCAGCTTAGTTAGCGGGGGGTCCTATTACGAGCAGTACTTC	CASSLVSGGSYYEQYF
-	TRBV5-1	TRBJ1-1	-	TGCGCCAGCAGCTCCGAGGTAGGGGGGACTGAAGCTTTCTTT	CASSSEVGGTEAFF
TRBD1	TRBV12-3/TRBV12-4	TRBJ1-2	-	TGTGCCGGCACTTCGACAGGGCATGGCTACACCTTC	CAGTSTGHGYTF
-	TRBV20-1	TRBJ2-1	few	TGCAGTGCTATGACTGGCGGCCCGAGCTCCTACAATGAGCAGTTCTTC	CSAMTGGPSSYNEQFF
-	TRBV13	TRBJ2-1	-	TGTGCCAGCAGCTTATTTGGTGGGGGATACAATGAGCAGTTCTTC	CASSLFGGGYNEQFF
TRBD2	TRBV3-1	TRBJ2-5	few	TGTGCCAGCAGCCAAGGGCTAGCGGGGGGCTTACAAGAGACCCAGTACTTC	CASSQGLAGGLQETQYF
-	TRBV7-2	TRBJ2-5	few	TGTGCCAGCAGATGGGGGCCCCAAGAGACCCAGTACTTC	CASRWGPQETQYF
-	TRBV29-1	TRBJ1-1	few	TGCAGCGTTGGTCTACAGCTTAACACTGAAGCTTTCTTT	CSVGLQLNTEAFF
TRBD1	TRBV5-1	TRBJ2-5	few	TGCGCCAGCAGCTTGTATTGGACAGGACAAGAGACCCAGTACTTC	CASSLYWTGQETQYF
-	TRBV12-3/TRBV12-4	TRBJ1-5	few	TGTGCCAGCAGTTTTCATGACCGGGAACAGCCCCAGCATTTT	CASSFHDREQPQHF
TRBD2	TRBV29-1	TRBJ2-1	-	TGCACGGGGGGGTTGGAGACCCAGTTCTTC	CTGGLETQFF
-	TRBV30	TRBJ2-1	-	TGTGCCTGGAGTCGGGGCAGAGACAATGAGCAGTTCTTC	CAWSRGRDNEQFF
-	TRBV5-1	TRBJ2-7	-	TGCGCCAGCAGCTGGGGGCGTCCGACAGCCTACGAGCAGTACTTC	CASSWGRPTAYEQYF
-	TRBV7-2	TRBJ1-5	-	TGTGCCAGCAGCTCTTTTCTAGATCAGCCCCAGCATTTT	CASSSFLDQPQHF
TRBD1	TRBV5-1	TRBJ2-1	-	TGCGCCAGCAGCTTGGCAGGGGACAGCAATGAGCAGTTCTTC	CASSLAGDSNEQFF
TRBD1	TRBV29-1	TRBJ2-1	-	TGCAGCGTGGGACAGGACAATGAGCAGTTCTTC	CSVGQDNEQFF
-	TRBV9	TRBJ1-2	-	TGTGCCAGCACCAGAAAGGGACCCAGGGAGGGCTATGGCTACACCTTC	CASTRKGPREGYGYTF
TRBD1	TRBV20-1	TRBJ1-2	-	TGCAGTGCTAAAGGGACAGGTATCACATATGGCTACACCTTC	CSAKGTGITYGYTF
-	TRBV18	TRBJ2-3	-	TGTGCCAGCTCACCCTTTTTCGGGGCTACTGACACAGATACGCAGTATTTT	CASSPFFGATDTDTQYF
TRBD1	TRBV7-2	TRBJ1-2	-	TGTGCCAGCAGCCAAACAGGGGGCATAATTAACTATGGCTACACCTTC	CASSQTGGIINYGYTF
-	TRBV4-2	TRBJ2-7	-	TGTGCCAGCAGCCGAACGGCGGTCCTCCCGGACGAGCAGTACTTC	CASSRTAVLPDEQYF
-	TRBV6-2/TRBV6-3	TRBJ1-2	few	TGTGCCAGCAGTTTCCGCGGACAGACCTCCTATGGCTACACCTTC	CASSFRGQTSYGYTF
-	TRBV9	TRBJ2-1	-	TGTGCCAGCAGCGTAGGGGTGAGGTCCTACAATGAGCAGTTCTTC	CASSVGVRSYNEQFF
TRBD1	TRBV7-3	TRBJ2-7	-	TGTGCCAGCAGCTCGACAGGGGGTAACAGCGAGCAGTACTTC	CASSSTGGNSEQYF
TRBD1	TRBV15	TRBJ2-7	few	TGTGCCACCAGCAGAGGATTTGGACAGGCTTGGTACGAGCAGTACTTC	CATSRGFGQAWYEQYF
-	TRBV7-3	TRBJ1-6	-	TGTGCCAGCAGCTTATACGGGGCGGATAATTCACCCCTCCACTTT	CASSLYGADNSPLHF